This T cell receptor (beta chain) was identified during a study of T cell clonotyping in hematopoietic cell transplantation. Study observations and caveats: After transplant, recipient diversity fell while pathologically expanded clonotypes grew through day 180.

As to time point: recipient sample about 28 days before transplant, after cytoreduction. Assay: immunoSEQ multiplex PCR; the TCRdb copy retains only in-frame clones and omits some. The sample carries 25,000 to 35,000 clones, 60% to 80% recorded once. To note about this clone: No antigen is known for it.

Trimming cost V 6 bases and J 5 bases; bases outside gene matches: 5. Germline V gene lookup returns CDR1 MNHNS and CDR2 SASEGT. The CDR3 runs 13 residues. This sequence was found in a man aged 50 to 59 with myelodysplastic syndrome. Some clones in this sample may be carry-over from other donors' samples. This sequence joins TRBV6-1 and TRBJ2-7, with 9 bases matching TRBD1. The source was peripheral blood mononuclear cells, collected before stem cell transplant. DNA of the CDR3: TGTGCCAGCAGCTGGAGGACAGGGGACGAGCAGTACTTC. Translating gives CASSWRTGDEQYF.